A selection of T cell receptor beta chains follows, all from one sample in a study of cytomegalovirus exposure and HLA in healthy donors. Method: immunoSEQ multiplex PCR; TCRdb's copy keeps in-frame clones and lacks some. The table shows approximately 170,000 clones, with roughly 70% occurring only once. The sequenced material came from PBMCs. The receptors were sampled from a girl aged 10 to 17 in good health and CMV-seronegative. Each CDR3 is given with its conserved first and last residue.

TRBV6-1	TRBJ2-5	CASSGQLEETQYF
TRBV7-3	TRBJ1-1	CASSDRGGTTEAFF
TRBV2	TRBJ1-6	CASSGQGADLHF
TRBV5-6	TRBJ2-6	CASSLVTTGVGVLTF
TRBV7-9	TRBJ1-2	CASVGQGASVYGYTF
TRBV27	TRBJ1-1	CASSFLTGEAFF
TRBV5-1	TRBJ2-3	CASSLAGSGSSTDTQYF
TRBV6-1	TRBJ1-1	CASSESQGFRAFF
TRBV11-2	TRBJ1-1	CASRPIGGFVEAFF
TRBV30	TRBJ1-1	CAWSRRGRTTEAFF
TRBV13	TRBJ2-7	CASSDSGDHEQYF
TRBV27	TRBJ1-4	CASSGGKLFF
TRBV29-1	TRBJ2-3	CSVDSDTQYF
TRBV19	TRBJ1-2	CASSQGQGSFLGGYTF
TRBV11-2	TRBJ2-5	CASSLISEAQYF
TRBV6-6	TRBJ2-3	CASSPQGEEETDTQYF
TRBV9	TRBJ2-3	CASSAIAGGKQYF
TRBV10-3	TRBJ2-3	CAISESQGATDTQYF
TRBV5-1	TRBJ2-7	CASSLGAEEYITKYEQYF
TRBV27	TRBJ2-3	CASRRDRGQSDTQYF
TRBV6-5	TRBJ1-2	CASSRSTGNYGYTF
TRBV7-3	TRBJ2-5	CASSPGGFETQYF
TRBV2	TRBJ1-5	CASSVDTVNQPQHF
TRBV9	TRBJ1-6	CASSVEQGLNSPLHF
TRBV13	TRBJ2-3	CASSLVVVDTQYF
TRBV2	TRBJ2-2	CASISNTGELFF
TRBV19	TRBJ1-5	CASTQGNQPQHF
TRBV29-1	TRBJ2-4	CSVGGGSRENIQYF
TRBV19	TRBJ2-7	CASSISEGLSYEQYF
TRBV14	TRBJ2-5	CASSQEYLETQYF
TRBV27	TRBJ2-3	CASSLGTGRGGPADTQYF
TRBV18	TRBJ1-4	CASSPREVDNEKLFF
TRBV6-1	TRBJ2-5	CASTPQEAAEETQYF
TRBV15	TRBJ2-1	CATSTPDRGTIDEQFF
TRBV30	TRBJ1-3	CAWSVGPGNTIYF
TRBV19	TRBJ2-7	CASTTNRGGEQYF
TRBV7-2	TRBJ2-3	CASIFQPGDTQYF
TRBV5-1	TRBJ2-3	CASSLAASGGASPSTDTQYF
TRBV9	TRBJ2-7	CASSAGQGASYGQYF
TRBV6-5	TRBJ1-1	CASSEYAMNTEAFF
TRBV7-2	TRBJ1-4	CAISRGKLFF
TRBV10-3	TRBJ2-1	CAISVHGGYNEQFF
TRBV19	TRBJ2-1	CASSISQGRHNEQFF
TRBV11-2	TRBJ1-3	CASSLTPGGAGNTIYF
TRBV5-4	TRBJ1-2	CASSSSDRGRSGYTF
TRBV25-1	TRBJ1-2	CASSAETGLTRNGYTF
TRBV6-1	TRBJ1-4	CASSTGFVDEKLFF
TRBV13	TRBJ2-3	CASSLGGGLAGNTDTQYF